These 28 T cell receptor beta chains were all obtained from the same sample, sequenced in a study of cytomegalovirus exposure and HLA in healthy donors (dated 2017 in TCRdb). Libraries were constructed by the immunoSEQ multiplex PCR assay. The multiplex PCR relied on a mix of 60 forward primers for TCR Vbeta segments and 13 reverse primers for TCR Jbeta segments. Held by TCRdb, this immuneACCESS table contains in-frame sequences only and omits some clones. Under half of the omission traces to an unresolved V gene where checked; the cause of the rest is unknown. The sample records 95,000 to 150,000 clones, roughly 15% of which are singletons. Of the sample, under 2.5% is held by the ten largest clones. The specimen was PBMCs. The receptors originated from a woman aged 18 to 35 in good health and CMV-seronegative.

This clone was observed a few times. The chain carries TRBV4-1 and TRBJ2-3; D possibly corresponds to TRBD2 (7 bases). The CDR3 totals 16 residues. Trimming cost V 0 bases and J 6 bases, with 16 bases left between them. Germline V lookup: CDR1 MGHRA, CDR2 YSYEKL. The CDR3 here is CASSQEFVGGLDTQYF. The CDR3 nucleotides are TGCGCCAGCAGCCAAGAATTTGTGGGGGGGCTTGATACGCAGTATTTT.

The V call is TRBV15, the J call TRBJ1-1; 10 bases line up with TRBD1. This CDR3 spans 14 amino acids. In germline, CDR1 is LNHNV, CDR2 YYDKDF (reference sequence). J was trimmed by 6 bases and V by 5 bases; bases with no gene match: 6. The CDR3 sequence: CATSRGQGSSEAFF. The CDR3 nucleotides are TGTGCCACCAGCCGGGGACAGGGGAGCTCTGAAGCTTTCTTT.

This clone was observed a few times. The DNA of the CDR3 is TGTGCCAGCAGCGGACAGGGTGAGCAAGAGACCCAGTACTTC. Translation gives CASSGQGEQETQYF. This chain uses TRBV4-2 with TRBJ2-5; 8 bases are shared with TRBD1. From germline, CDR1 is LGHNA and CDR2 YNFKEQ. V trimming: 5 bases; J trimming: 2 bases; junction bases outside the gene matches: 4. CDR3 length equals 14 residues.

The chain is built from TRBV30 and TRBJ2-2; no definite D call. The CDR3 length is 12 residues. The germline gives CDR1 GTSNPN, CDR2 SVGIG (reference sequence). Trimming took 2 bases from V and 3 from J, leaving 4 bases between them. The CDR3 DNA reads TGTGCCTGGAGTCGGTACACCGGGGAGCTGTTTTTT. It translates to CAWSRYTGELFF.

This clone was picked up a small number of times. The rearrangement joins TRBV6-1 to TRBJ2-3, with 11 bases lining up with TRBD2. The J segment lost 1 base and the V segment lost 7 bases, leaving 4 bases of the junction unmatched. Germline CDR1 reads MNHNS; CDR2 reads SASEGT. The length of the CDR3 is 15 residues. The CDR3 DNA is TGTGCCAGCACCATAGCGGGAGGGGGCACAGATACGCAGTATTTT. This gives the protein CASTIAGGGTDTQYF.

This clone occurred a few times. The rearrangement uses TRBV27 and TRBJ2-7; D is perhaps TRBD2 (5 bases). Trimming cost V 6 bases and J 3 bases, with 12 bases left between them. This CDR3 is built from 13 residues. Germline V gene sequence: CDR1 MNHEY, CDR2 SMNVEV (reference sequence). The CDR3 sequence is CASRAGGDYEQYF. The CDR3 bases are TGTGCCAGCAGGGCGGGTGGAGACTACGAGCAGTACTTC.

The chain employs TRBV27 and TRBJ1-6; tentative D call: TRBD1 (5 bases). The length of the CDR3 is 14 residues. V lost 6 bases and J 7 bases, leaving 13 bases between the germline ends. The V gene's germline CDR1 is MNHEY and CDR2 SMNVEV (reference sequence). CDR3 DNA: TGTGCCAGCAGCTTGCGGGGGTTAAATTCACCCCTCCACTTT. Encoded protein: CASSLRGLNSPLHF.

This clone appeared a few times. The V and J genes are TRBV2 and TRBJ2-6, with D hard to call. The V end was cut by 3 bases, the J end by 4 bases, with 10 bases between. This CDR3 has 15 amino acids. Germline loops: CDR1 SNHLY, CDR2 FYNNEI. The CDR3 here is CASSDALGGANVLTF. The CDR3 nucleotides are TGTGCCAGCAGTGACGCTTTGGGCGGGGCCAACGTCCTGACTTTC.

This clone has a handful of counts. The rearrangement joins TRBV2 to TRBJ2-1; TRBD2 matches 9 bases. Germline CDR1 is SNHLY and CDR2 is FYNNEI. The J segment lost 9 bases and the V segment lost 4 bases, leaving 4 bases of the junction unmatched. The CDR3 runs to 13 residues. For the CDR3, the DNA is TGTGCCAGCAGTGTTAGCGGGAGAGTTGAGCAGTTCTTC. It specifies CASSVSGRVEQFF.

This clone was observed a handful of times. The rearrangement links TRBV5-1 to TRBJ1-3; tentative D call: TRBD1 (5 bases). V was trimmed by 0 bases and J by 4 bases, leaving 14 bases between them. Germline CDR1 SGHRS, CDR2 YFSETQ. This CDR3 is built from 16 residues. CDR3 loop: CASSLDQGARGNTIYF. The DNA of the CDR3 is TGCGCCAGCAGCTTGGATCAAGGGGCTAGAGGAAACACCATATATTTT.

This clone was seen a handful of times. The V call is TRBV7-2, the J call TRBJ2-3; D possibly corresponds to TRBD2 (7 bases). The V end was cut by 1 base, the J end by 3 bases, with 11 bases between. The length of the CDR3 is 15 residues. Germline V gives CDR1 SGHTA, CDR2 FQGNSA. DNA of the CDR3: TGTGCCAGCAGCTTAGAGGGGGGGCAGACAGATACGCAGTATTTT. Residues: CASSLEGGQTDTQYF.

The rearrangement joins TRBV4-1 to TRBJ1-1; 8 nucleotides match TRBD1. The V gene end was trimmed by 2 bases and the J gene end by 5 bases; junction bases not matched to a gene: 13. The CDR3 is 17 residues long. Germline CDR1 reads MGHRA; CDR2 reads YSYEKL. The CDR3: CASSQPSDRVGETEAFF. The DNA for the CDR3 is TGCGCCAGCAGCCAACCATCGGACAGGGTAGGGGAGACTGAAGCTTTCTTT.

This clone has just a few counts. The V call is TRBV9, the J call TRBJ2-7; D may be TRBD1 (5 bases). Trimming stripped 4 bases from V and 3 bases from J, with 14 bases between. CDR3 length: 14 residues. Germline CDR1 is SGDLS and CDR2 is YYNGEE. The CDR3 loop reads CASSTEGAGYEQYF. The CDR3, as DNA: TGTGCCAGCAGCACAGAAGGGGCAGGCTACGAGCAGTACTTC.

The table lists this clone with a few counts. The rearrangement joins TRBV19 to TRBJ1-1; 9 positions agree with TRBD1. The CDR3 consists of 15 residues. Trimming cost V 5 bases and J 0 bases; bases outside gene matches: 4. Germline lookup yields CDR1 LNHDA and CDR2 SQIVND (reference sequence). This CDR3 reads CASSFGTGMNTEAFF. In nucleotides, the CDR3 is TGTGCCAGTAGTTTCGGGACAGGGATGAACACTGAAGCTTTCTTT. The whole variable domain, filled in from reference TRBV19 and TRBJ1-1, reads DGGITQSPKYLFRKEGQNVTLSCEQNLNHDAMYWYRQDPGQGLRLIYYSQIVNDFQKGDIAEGYSVSREKKESFPLTVTSAQKNPTAFYLCASSFGTGMNTEAFFGQGTRLTVV.

This clone was found a few times. This chain links TRBV5-4 with TRBJ1-5; tentatively, D is TRBD1 (6 bases). Germline V gene lookup returns CDR1 SGHNT and CDR2 YYREEE (reference sequence). The V gene lost 4 bases and the J gene lost 9 bases, with 17 bases spanning the gap. The CDR3 is 14 amino acids. CDR3 sequence (DNA): TGTGCCAGCAGCCAGACACCCACAGGGCTGCCCCAGCATTTT. Protein: CASSQTPTGLPQHF. The variable domain in full, with the rest retrieved from reference TRBV5-4 and TRBJ1-5, is ETGVTQSPTHLIKTRGQQVTLRCSSQSGHNTVSWYQQALGQGPQFIFQYYREEENGRGNFPPRFSGLQFPNYSSELNVNALELDDSALYLCASSQTPTGLPQHFGDGTRLSIL.

This clone was observed a handful of times. The rearrangement links TRBV9 to TRBJ1-2, with a tentative D call TRBD1 (5 bases). The CDR3 loop spans 14 amino acids. The V gene lost 4 bases and the J gene lost 3 bases, with 13 bases spanning the gap. Germline V gene lookup returns CDR1 SGDLS and CDR2 YYNGEE. In DNA form, the CDR3 reads TGTGCCAGCAGCCCCCGGACACAGTACTATGGCTACACCTTC. Translated, it gives CASSPRTQYYGYTF.

This clone was seen more than once but under ten times. The chain employs TRBV5-4 and TRBJ1-6; D gene ambiguous. Per germline, CDR1 SGHNT and CDR2 YYREEE (reference sequence). This CDR3 is 14 amino acids long. The germline V and J ends were trimmed by 2 bases and 9 bases, with 12 bases remaining between them. The CDR3 is CASSFGSPSSPLHF. The CDR3 nucleotides are TGTGCCAGCAGCTTCGGTTCACCTAGTTCACCCCTCCACTTT. The full variable domain, rest sourced from reference TRBV5-4 and TRBJ1-6, is ETGVTQSPTHLIKTRGQQVTLRCSSQSGHNTVSWYQQALGQGPQFIFQYYREEENGRGNFPPRFSGLQFPNYSSELNVNALELDDSALYLCASSFGSPSSPLHFGNGTRLTVT.

The V and J genes are TRBV5-1 and TRBJ2-7; D perhaps matches TRBD2 (6 bases). This CDR3 has 20 residues. V was trimmed by 1 base and J by 6 bases, leaving 32 bases between them. Germline V gene sequence: CDR1 SGHRS, CDR2 YFSETQ. The CDR3 DNA sequence: TGCGCCAGCAGCTTGATTAAGTGGCCCGTGGGGGGACTGCCCCGTTTCGAGCAGTACTTC. Protein product: CASSLIKWPVGGLPRFEQYF. The full variable domain, its missing parts supplied by reference TRBV5-1 and TRBJ2-7, is KAGVTQTPRYLIKTRGQQVTLSCSPISGHRSVSWYQQTPGQGLQFLFEYFSETQRNKGNFPGRFSGRQFSNSRSEMNVSTLELGDSALYLCASSLIKWPVGGLPRFEQYFGPGTRLTVT.

The V call is TRBV19, the J call TRBJ2-3; 10 nucleotides align to TRBD1. The germline V gene has CDR1 LNHDA and CDR2 SQIVND (reference sequence). The CDR3 extends over 14 amino acids. The V gene end was trimmed by 7 bases and the J gene end by 4 bases; junction bases not matched to a gene: 5. This chain's CDR3 is CASMGDRGSDTQYF. CDR3 sequence (DNA): TGTGCCAGTATGGGGGACAGGGGTTCAGATACGCAGTATTTT.

This chain links TRBV2 with TRBJ2-3; no definite D call. Germline-derived CDR1 and CDR2 are SNHLY and FYNNEI. This CDR3 contains 15 residues. The V gene lost 3 bases and the J gene lost 3 bases, with 13 bases spanning the gap. The CDR3 coding sequence is TGTGCCAGCAGTGAGGTATCCTTGGAGACAGATACGCAGTATTTT. It translates to CASSEVSLETDTQYF.

This clone was detected ten times or more. V is TRBV7-3 and J is TRBJ1-3; D is unclear. The CDR3 consists of 13 residues. V was clipped by 5 bases and J by 4 bases, with 9 bases between them. Germline CDR1 is SGHTA and CDR2 is FQGTGA. The CDR3 protein is CASSRDVGNTIYF. The DNA of the CDR3 is TGTGCCAGCAGCCGGGATGTCGGAAACACCATATATTTT.

The rearrangement links TRBV20-1 to TRBJ1-2; possible D gene TRBD1, 6 bases. Germline values: CDR1 DFQATT, CDR2 SNEGSKA (reference sequence). This CDR3 is built from 11 residues. The CDR3 reads CICRDISGYTF. The DNA for the CDR3 is TGCATATGTAGGGACATAAGTGGCTACACCTTC.

This clone was seen a few times. The chain combines TRBV5-1 with TRBJ2-5; 9 bases line up with TRBD1. This CDR3 comprises 15 residues. The V gene's germline CDR1 is SGHRS and CDR2 YFSETQ. With V trimmed by 4 bases and J by 0 bases, 4 bases remained unmatched. In DNA form, the CDR3 reads TGCGCCAGCAGCCCCGGGGACAGGGACCAAGAGACCCAGTACTTC. This translates into CASSPGDRDQETQYF.

This chain connects TRBV9 to TRBJ2-3, with TRBD2 as a possible D gene (6 bases). The CDR3 has 16 residues. Germline lookup yields CDR1 SGDLS and CDR2 YYNGEE. V was cut by 0 bases and J by 0 bases, with 11 bases left in between. CDR3 in amino acids: CASSVVGDSSTDTQYF. The CDR3, as DNA: TGTGCCAGCAGCGTAGTGGGGGACTCTAGCACAGATACGCAGTATTTT.

The chain employs TRBV27 and TRBJ1-3; D is perhaps TRBD1 (6 bases). Germline V gene sequence: CDR1 MNHEY, CDR2 SMNVEV (reference sequence). The CDR3 is 15 residues long. Trimming pared 4 bases from V and 0 bases from J, leaving 10 bases between. The CDR3 DNA reads as TGTGCCAGCAGTTCTCGACAGGCCTCTGGAAACACCATATATTTT. Protein sequence: CASSSRQASGNTIYF.

This clone came up a few times. This chain links TRBV30 with TRBJ2-3; D perhaps matches TRBD2 (5 bases). CDR1 is GTSNPN and CDR2 is SVGIG in the germline V gene (reference sequence). V gave up 3 bases and J gave up 3 bases, with 16 bases separating them. The CDR3 contains 15 residues. CDR3 coding DNA: TGTGCCTGGAGAGTCAGGCCACCGGGGACAGATACGCAGTATTTT. Translating it yields CAWRVRPPGTDTQYF.

This clone turned up a few times. This chain connects TRBV6-5 to TRBJ2-3, with D possibly TRBD2 on 5 matching bases. The germline CDR1 and CDR2 sequences are MNHEY and SVGAGI. V lost 6 bases and J lost 2, with 15 bases in between. This CDR3 comprises 15 residues. CDR3 residues: CASRPILGPTDTQYF. CDR3 sequence (DNA): TGTGCCAGCAGGCCGATACTAGGCCCCACAGATACGCAGTATTTT.

This clone has only a few counts. The CDR3 bases are TGTGCCAGCAGCAAGGGGTTACTTAGCAATCAGCCCCAGCATTTT. It codes for CASSKGLLSNQPQHF. The chain has TRBV27 and TRBJ1-5; TRBD1 might be the D (5 bases). This CDR3 region has 15 residues. Germline values: CDR1 MNHEY, CDR2 SMNVEV (reference sequence). V was pared by 6 bases and J by 0 bases, with 12 bases between.